The sequence of this TCR beta chain was determined in a study of T cells in tuberculosis. Across the study: IGRA-negative adolescents, IGRA-positive adolescents with latent tuberculosis and adults with active tuberculosis formed this South African cohort.

Profiled with immunoSEQ multiplex PCR; TCRdb holds only in-frame clones, not every one. The sample lists about 35,000 clones, approximately 90% occurring once. Time point reported: new active TB diagnosis, blood taken before or within 7 days of starting treatment. This receptor was taken from an adult with tuberculosis. Some clones in this sample may be carry-over from other donors' samples. The sequencing used PBMCs, collected at tuberculosis diagnosis.

The CDR3 nucleotides read TGTGCCAGCAGTTTATCGAAGGGACAGTTCTCTGGGGCCAACGTCCTGACTTTC. Translation gives CASSLSKGQFSGANVLTF. The chain combines TRBV27 with TRBJ2-6; TRBD1 matches at 7 bases. After removal of 0 bases from V and 0 bases from J, the junction contained 5 bases not matched to a gene. Germline V gene data show CDR1 as MNHEY and CDR2 as SMNVEV (reference sequence). The CDR3 has 18 amino acids.